These 31 T cell receptor beta chains originate from one sample sequenced in a study of shared clonotypes between healthy human individuals. CD45RO-negative, CCR7-selected cells formed the naive CD8 fraction, which excluded terminally differentiated effector memory CD45RA+ cells. Here immunoSEQ multiplex PCR was the method, and the copy in TCRdb shows in-frame clones only, minus some. Of roughly 600,000 clones in the sample, roughly 98% are singletons; the top ten hold roughly 0.29%. Sequencing input: naive CD8+ T cells sorted from blood. The source of these receptors is a man younger than 40 in good health.

This chain connects TRBV4-1 to TRBJ1-5; D unresolved. Trimming pared 1 base from V and 3 bases from J, leaving 10 bases between. Per the germline V gene, CDR1 is MGHRA and CDR2 is YSYEKL. The CDR3 spans 15 residues. The CDR3 coding sequence is TGCGCCAGCAGCCAAGCGTGGGAATCCAATCAGCCCCAGCATTTT. This sequence encodes CASSQAWESNQPQHF.

The chain couples TRBV10-1 to TRBJ2-7; D is uncertain. Trimming left V 2 bases short and J 6 bases short, with 11 bases between. The CDR3 consists of 13 residues. The germline CDR1 and CDR2 sequences are WNHNN and SYGVQD (reference sequence). In nucleotides, the CDR3 is TGCGCCAGCAGTGAGCTAGAGTTGGGCGAGCAGTACTTC. Protein sequence: CASSELELGEQYF.

The V gene is TRBV7-9, the J gene TRBJ2-1, with 9 bases lining up with TRBD2. CDR1 and CDR2 (germline): SEHNR, FQNEAQ (reference sequence). The V gene end was trimmed by 5 bases and the J gene end by 13 bases; junction bases not matched to a gene: 6. The length of the CDR3 is 12 residues. The DNA for the CDR3 is TGTGCCAGCAGCGACCTAGCGGGAACCCAGTTCTTC. This sequence encodes CASSDLAGTQFF.

The V call is TRBV4-1, the J call TRBJ1-1; D unclear. The V gene's germline CDR1 is MGHRA and CDR2 YSYEKL. V was shortened by 4 bases and J by 12 bases, with 27 bases between the two germline ends. The CDR3 consists of 16 residues. CDR3 in amino acids: CASSPRPPGLSEGTFF. The CDR3 region has the DNA TGCGCCAGCAGCCCACGCCCCCCTGGGTTATCCGAAGGGACTTTCTTT.

V gene TRBV18 combines with J gene TRBJ2-1, with 8 nucleotides matching TRBD1. Germline V CDR1 and CDR2: KGHSH, LQKENI. Losses at the gene ends were 2 bases for V and 8 bases for J; bases not matched to a gene: 11. This CDR3 region has 16 residues. The chain's CDR3 is CASSPEDRVAWDEQFF. CDR3 DNA: TGTGCCAGCTCACCAGAGGACAGGGTTGCCTGGGATGAGCAGTTCTTC. Variable domain in full (rest from reference TRBV18 and TRBJ2-1): NAGVMQNPRHLVRRRGQEARLRCSPMKGHSHVYWYRQLPEEGLKFMVYLQKENIIDESGMPKERFSAEFPKEGPSILRIQQVVRGDSAAYFCASSPEDRVAWDEQFFGPGTRLTVL.

Comments on this clone: In the same sample, other DNA sequences code for this CDR3. The chain recombines TRBV7-9 with TRBJ2-7; maybe TRBD2 (5 bases). This CDR3 spans 13 amino acids. The V and J ends lost 5 bases and 0 bases respectively, with 8 bases between them. The germline V gene has CDR1 SEHNR and CDR2 FQNEAQ (reference sequence). The CDR3 spells CASSRRDSYEQYF. As DNA, the CDR3 is TGTGCCAGCAGCCGACGGGACTCCTACGAGCAGTACTTC.

The rearrangement joins TRBV9 to TRBJ2-7, with 7 bases lining up with TRBD2. Looked up from germline, CDR1 is SGDLS and CDR2 is YYNGEE. This CDR3 comprises 16 residues. V dropped 7 bases and J dropped 7; count of bases not matched to a gene: 20. CDR3: CASGLDGAGRRREQYF. The CDR3 nucleotides read TGTGCCAGCGGTCTGGATGGAGCGGGACGGAGGCGTGAGCAGTACTTC.

This clone appeared once. The chain has TRBV29-1 and TRBJ2-1, with TRBD2 matching over 9 bases. Germline CDR1 and CDR2: SQVTM and ANQGSEA. V lost 1 base and J lost 0; bases outside the gene matches: 13. The CDR3 loop spans 19 amino acids. CDR3 residues: CSVEGHLGLAGSSYNEQFF. CDR3 nucleotide sequence: TGCAGCGTTGAAGGTCACCTAGGGCTAGCGGGGAGCTCCTACAATGAGCAGTTCTTC.

The chain has TRBV14 and TRBJ2-7; TRBD2 aligns across 10 bases. The V gene end was trimmed by 5 bases and the J gene end by 12 bases; junction bases not matched to a gene: 13. Per germline, CDR1 SGHDN and CDR2 FVKESK. The CDR3 has 14 amino acids. CDR3 sequence: CASSEGLAEDWWYF. CDR3 coding DNA: TGTGCCAGCAGCGAAGGACTAGCGGAAGACTGGTGGTACTTC.

This chain connects TRBV13 to TRBJ1-2; D possibly corresponds to TRBD1 (6 bases). Germline V lookup: CDR1 PRHDT, CDR2 FYEKMQ (reference sequence). V was pared by 0 bases and J by 6 bases, with 14 bases between. The CDR3 consists of 15 residues. The CDR3 sequence is CASSLGQYHRDGYTF. CDR3 nucleotide sequence: TGTGCCAGCAGCTTAGGCCAGTACCACAGGGATGGCTACACCTTC.

In DNA form, the CDR3 reads TGTGCCAGCAGCATAACTCCGGGACAGGGGACCTACGAGCAGTACTTC. This gives the protein CASSITPGQGTYEQYF. The rearrangement uses TRBV7-9 and TRBJ2-7; TRBD1 matches 10 bases. This CDR3 spans 16 amino acids. J lost 2 bases, V lost 5 bases, and 9 bases had no gene match. Germline V gene data show CDR1 as SEHNR and CDR2 as FQNEAQ (reference sequence).

CDR3 nucleotide sequence: TGCGCCAGCAGCCAAGATCGGGCAGGGCGGCAGCCCCAGCATTTT. It specifies CASSQDRAGRQPQHF. The chain links TRBV4-1 to TRBJ1-5, with D possibly being TRBD1 (5 bases). The CDR3 runs to 15 residues. Deletions cut 0 bases from V and 7 bases from J, with 13 bases between. Germline CDR1 and CDR2: MGHRA and YSYEKL.

V gene TRBV5-5 combines with J gene TRBJ2-7, with D perhaps matching TRBD1 (6 bases). Germline CDR1 reads SGHKS; CDR2 reads YYEKEE (reference sequence). V dropped 0 bases and J dropped 2 bases, with 18 bases sitting between them. The CDR3 is 17 amino acids. In DNA, the CDR3 is TGTGCCAGCAGCTTGGAATGGACAGCCAAAAGGGCCTACGAGCAGTACTTC. This gives the protein CASSLEWTAKRAYEQYF. Filled out from reference TRBV5-5 and TRBJ2-7, the complete variable domain reads DAGVTQSPTHLIKTRGQQVTLRCSPISGHKSVSWYQQVLGQGPQFIFQYYEKEERGRGNFPDRFSARQFPNYSSELNVNALLLGDSALYLCASSLEWTAKRAYEQYFGPGTRLTVT.

J is TRBJ2-7 and V is TRBV5-6; possible D gene TRBD2, 6 bases. V lost 3 bases and J lost 0, with 10 bases in between. From germline, CDR1 is SGHDT and CDR2 YYEEEE. The CDR3 consists of 14 residues. The CDR3 region has the DNA TGTGCCAGCAGCTATAGCGGTTCCTCCTACGAGCAGTACTTC. This encodes CASSYSGSSYEQYF.

V gene TRBV13 combines with J gene TRBJ2-7; no reliable D call. There are 13 residues in the CDR3. The ends were cut back, 5 bases at V and 4 bases at J, with 12 bases in the middle. CDR1 is PRHDT, CDR2 FYEKMQ, per germline (reference sequence). As DNA, the CDR3 is TGTGCCAGCAGCCCGACCGGTATGTACGAGCAGTACTTC. Translated, it gives CASSPTGMYEQYF.

The V and J genes are TRBV7-8 and TRBJ2-7; possible D gene TRBD1, 5 bases. Trimming cost V 5 bases and J 2 bases, with 7 bases left between them. Germline V gene sequence: CDR1 SGHVS, CDR2 FQNEAQ. The CDR3 loop spans 12 amino acids. CDR3 region: CASSSRAYEQYF. In DNA form, the CDR3 reads TGTGCCAGCAGCAGCAGGGCCTACGAGCAGTACTTC.

V and J are TRBV7-8 and TRBJ2-7; D unresolved. Germline-derived CDR1 and CDR2 are SGHVS and FQNEAQ. Between the trimmed V and J ends, which lost 4 bases and 5 bases, there was a span of 6 bases. The CDR3 is 11 amino acids. The CDR3 loop reads CASSSYHEQYF. CDR3 nucleotide sequence: TGTGCCAGCAGCTCCTACCACGAGCAGTACTTC. The full variable domain, completed using reference TRBV7-8 and TRBJ2-7, is GAGVSQSPRYKVAKRGQDVALRCDPISGHVSLFWYQQALGQGPEFLTYFQNEAQLDKSGLPSDRFFAERPEGSVSTLKIQRTQQEDSAVYLCASSSYHEQYFGPGTRLTVT.

This clone was detected only once. The chain carries TRBV19 and TRBJ2-7; 10 bases are a match to TRBD2. The germline gives CDR1 LNHDA, CDR2 SQIVND (reference sequence). The CDR3 runs to 14 residues. With V trimmed by 5 bases and J by 7 bases, 8 bases remained unmatched. This CDR3 reads CASSLTSGPVEQYF. The DNA of the CDR3 is TGTGCCAGTAGTTTGACTAGCGGGCCCGTAGAGCAGTACTTC.

J is TRBJ2-3 and V is TRBV7-9; D remains ambiguous. V lost 2 bases and J lost 6, with 12 bases in between. The CDR3 sequence is 14 residues long. Germline V lookup: CDR1 SEHNR, CDR2 FQNEAQ (reference sequence). CDR3 sequence: CASSLNPYGDTQYF. The CDR3 nucleotides are TGTGCCAGCAGCTTAAACCCCTATGGGGATACGCAGTATTTT.

The chain joins TRBV7-6 to TRBJ2-7; 8 bases are a match to TRBD2. Unmatched junction bases numbered 10, after V lost 5 bases and J lost 7 bases. The CDR3 runs to 14 residues. Germline V gene sequence: CDR1 SGHVS, CDR2 FNYEAQ. The CDR3 DNA reads TGTGCCAGCAGCCCACGGGGGGGTGGAGAAGAGCAGTACTTC. Its translation: CASSPRGGGEEQYF.

This chain links TRBV27 with TRBJ1-5; D is possibly TRBD1 (6 bases). The CDR3 sequence is 15 residues long. Germline V gene sequence: CDR1 MNHEY, CDR2 SMNVEV (reference sequence). V was shortened by 5 bases and J by 2 bases, with 13 bases between the two germline ends. CDR3 region: CASSPTGPGNQPQHF. The CDR3 DNA is TGTGCCAGCAGTCCCACAGGGCCAGGCAATCAGCCCCAGCATTTT.

This clone has only one observation. The V call is TRBV5-1, the J call TRBJ2-7; tentative D call: TRBD1 (6 bases). V was cut by 3 bases and J by 3 bases, with 16 bases left in between. This CDR3 has 15 amino acids. Germline CDR1 SGHRS, CDR2 YFSETQ. The CDR3, as DNA: TGCGCCAGCAGCTCCACAGGGAATACATTCTACGAGCAGTACTTC. Protein: CASSSTGNTFYEQYF. Drawing the rest from reference TRBV5-1 and TRBJ2-7, the complete variable domain is KAGVTQTPRYLIKTRGQQVTLSCSPISGHRSVSWYQQTPGQGLQFLFEYFSETQRNKGNFPGRFSGRQFSNSRSEMNVSTLELGDSALYLCASSSTGNTFYEQYFGPGTRLTVT.

J is TRBJ2-7 and V is TRBV28; 10 bases match TRBD1. The CDR3 loop spans 16 amino acids. V trimming: 10 bases; J trimming: 3 bases; junction bases outside the gene matches: 15. Germline loops: CDR1 MDHEN, CDR2 SYDVKM. As DNA, the CDR3 is TGTGCCACATACCCCCGGGACAGGGGTCTCGACTACGAGCAGTACTTC. As protein: CATYPRDRGLDYEQYF.

This sequence joins TRBV5-1 and TRBJ1-1; D might be TRBD1 (5 bases). CDR1 and CDR2 from the germline V gene are SGHRS and YFSETQ. Trimming shortened V by 0 bases and J by 10 bases, and 31 bases separated the two germline ends. The CDR3 is 19 amino acids. As DNA, the CDR3 is TGCGCCAGCAGCTTGGGTCAGGTTTGGATGGTGGGGGAATTGAGCTTAGCTTTCTTT. Its translation: CASSLGQVWMVGELSLAFF.

About this clone: Other DNA sequences in the same sample also yield this CDR3. This CDR3 reads CASSIGRGNTEAFF. In DNA, the CDR3 is TGTGCCAGTAGTATAGGACGGGGGAACACTGAAGCTTTCTTT. The chain employs TRBV19 and TRBJ1-1; D is undetermined. The CDR3 spans 14 residues. The V and J ends lost 1 base and 1 base respectively, with 7 bases between them. Germline V gene lookup returns CDR1 LNHDA and CDR2 SQIVND (reference sequence).

This sequence joins TRBV7-9 and TRBJ2-2; 9 positions agree with TRBD2. The V gene end was trimmed by 5 bases and the J gene end by 6 bases; junction bases not matched to a gene: 7. Germline CDR1 SEHNR, CDR2 FQNEAQ (reference sequence). The CDR3 totals 15 residues. The CDR3 nucleotides are TGTGCCAGCAGCGGGCGGGAGGGCCGCGCCGGGGAGCTGTTTTTT. Amino acid sequence: CASSGREGRAGELFF.

The V call is TRBV7-9, the J call TRBJ1-1; perhaps TRBD1 as D (5 bases). CDR3 length: 15 residues. CDR1 and CDR2 from the germline V gene are SEHNR and FQNEAQ (reference sequence). Deletions cut 1 base from V and 5 bases from J, with 14 bases between. CDR3 bases: TGTGCCAGCAGCTTAGATGGGCCCGGGGGGACTGAAGCTTTCTTT. Amino acids: CASSLDGPGGTEAFF. The entire variable domain, with the rest obtained from reference TRBV7-9 and TRBJ1-1, is as follows: DTGVSQNPRHKITKRGQNVTFRCDPISEHNRLYWYRQTLGQGPEFLTYFQNEAQLEKSRLLSDRFSAERPKGSFSTLEIQRTEQGDSAMYLCASSLDGPGGTEAFFGQGTRLTVV.

CDR3: CASSIRQADTQYF. Here the CDR3 DNA reads TGTGCCAGCAGTATCCGACAAGCAGATACGCAGTATTTT. The chain recombines TRBV27 with TRBJ2-3; D remains unclear. The V and J ends lost 5 bases and 4 bases respectively, with 10 bases between them. The CDR3 spans 13 residues. Looked up from germline, CDR1 is MNHEY and CDR2 is SMNVEV (reference sequence).

This rearrangement joins TRBV7-9 to TRBJ2-1, with TRBD1 matching 9 bases. Looked up from germline, CDR1 is SEHNR and CDR2 is FQNEAQ (reference sequence). The trim removed 5 bases at V and 4 bases at J, leaving 6 bases unmatched. The CDR3 extends over 15 amino acids. In DNA form, the CDR3 reads TGTGCCAGCAGCCAGCGGGACAGGGCATACAATGAGCAGTTCTTC. Protein sequence: CASSQRDRAYNEQFF.

The chain uses TRBV27 and TRBJ2-7; unclear D gene. This CDR3 region has 13 residues. Germline V gene sequence: CDR1 MNHEY, CDR2 SMNVEV (reference sequence). V shed 3 bases and J shed 3 bases, with 9 bases lying between them. The CDR3 spells CASSLWLDYEQYF. The CDR3 DNA sequence: TGTGCCAGCAGTTTGTGGCTGGACTACGAGCAGTACTTC.

The rearrangement uses TRBV19 and TRBJ1-4, with 8 bases matching TRBD1. Germline CDR1 reads LNHDA; CDR2 reads SQIVND (reference sequence). V shed 4 bases, J shed 5 bases, and the junction held 6 bases outside the gene matches. The CDR3 sequence is 15 residues long. The CDR3 region is CASSTTGTGNEKLFF. For the CDR3, the DNA is TGTGCCAGTAGTACGACCGGGACAGGAAATGAAAAACTGTTTTTT.